This T cell receptor beta chain originates from a study of blood T cell repertoires in COVID-19. Looking at the study overall: Researchers got acute and convalescent COVID-19 samples from the United States, Italy and Spain.

The study drew participants aged about 18 to 89 years from approximately 25 US areas. Allocation to cohorts depended on clinical history reported by the participants. Donors of Cohort 3 who recovered were those that had two negative PCRs, clearance, or symptom resolution. TCRdb's table, derived via immunoSEQ multiplex PCR, lists solely in-frame clones and lacks some. The sample yields about 300,000 clones, 85% to 90% seen once. This receptor was taken from a young man who had recovered from COVID-19. What was sequenced was PBMCs or T cells enriched from blood (not recorded which).

CDR3 sequence: CASSETTVQETQYF. The CDR3 nucleotides read TGTGCCAGCAGTGAGACGACAGTACAAGAGACCCAGTACTTC. V is TRBV2 and J is TRBJ2-5; D perhaps matches TRBD1 (5 bases). There are 14 residues in the CDR3. V gave up 3 bases and J gave up 2 bases, with 10 bases separating them. Germline V gene data show CDR1 as SNHLY and CDR2 as FYNNEI.